The 4 T cell receptor beta chains below all came from one sample that was sequenced in a study of blood T cell repertoires in COVID-19. Assay: immunoSEQ multiplex PCR; the TCRdb copy retains only in-frame clones and omits some. The sample yields about 260,000 clones, approximately 90% seen once. Material for sequencing was peripheral blood. These receptors were taken from a woman between 35 and 50 years old with acute or convalescent COVID-19.

This clone was seen just once. This sequence joins TRBV27 and TRBJ1-4, with D unresolved. CDR3 size: 12 residues. V was pared by 5 bases and J by 10 bases, with 11 bases between. Germline V CDR1 and CDR2: MNHEY, SMNVEV (reference sequence). CDR3 sequence: CASSTPPGKLFF. Here the CDR3 DNA reads TGTGCCAGCAGTACCCCTCCCGGAAAACTGTTTTTT. Based on the CDR3 plus reference TRBV27 and TRBJ1-4, the full variable domain is EAQVTQNPRYLITVTGKKLTVTCSQNMNHEYMSWYRQDPGLGLRQIYYSMNVEVTDKGDVPEGYKVSRKEKRNFPLILESPSPNQTSLYFCASSTPPGKLFFGSGTQLSVL.

This chain uses TRBV6-2 or TRBV6-3 with TRBJ1-6; 9 bases agree with TRBD1. The V segment lost 5 bases and the J segment 7 bases; nucleotides outside the gene matches: 6. Per the germline V gene, CDR1 is MNHEY and CDR2 is SVGEGT. The CDR3 length is 15 residues. As DNA, the CDR3 is TGTGCCAGCAGTCTCGGGACAGGGTTGAATTCACCCCTCCACTTT. It encodes CASSLGTGLNSPLHF.

This clone was counted once. The J gene is TRBJ1-5, the V gene TRBV11-2, with a weak D call TRBD1 (6 bases). V was cut by 5 bases and J by 5 bases, with 13 bases left in between. This CDR3 spans 14 amino acids. Germline V gives CDR1 SGHAT, CDR2 FQNNGV. CDR3 protein: CASSRLQGDQPQHF. In DNA form, the CDR3 reads TGTGCCAGCAGCCGACTACAGGGAGATCAGCCCCAGCATTTT.

The chain combines TRBV5-1 with TRBJ1-3, with TRBD1 matching 8 bases. This CDR3 comprises 15 residues. CDR1 SGHRS and CDR2 YFSETQ come from the germline V gene. V shed 4 bases, J shed 3 bases, and the junction held 6 bases outside the gene matches. CDR3: CASSRGQDDGNTIYF. DNA for the CDR3: TGCGCCAGCAGCAGGGGACAGGACGATGGAAACACCATATATTTT.